One sample yielded the 23 T cell receptor beta chains listed below, sequenced in a study of T cells in Graves' hyperthyroidism and ophthalmopathy. TCR beta CDR3 regions were amplified from RNA. TCR CDR3 underwent first-round RT-PCR with the HTBI primer set. From the multiplex PCR reads, TCRdb called clonotypes with MiXCR, one entry per CDR3 protein. The sample records some 510,000 distinct CDR3 sequences, less than 25% being singletons. Sequences were obtained from blood. These receptors originate from a man aged 18 to 35 with Graves' hyperthyroidism.

This clonotype was seen at least ten times. The chain links TRBV20-1 to TRBJ1-5; D gene uncertain. This CDR3 is 14 amino acids long. Germline V gene sequence: CDR1 DFQATT, CDR2 SNEGSKA (reference sequence). V was cut by 5 bases and J by 3 bases, with 14 bases left in between. CDR3 sequence reads: CSASDGVPNQPQHF. CDR3 nucleotides: TGCAGTGCTTCGGACGGGGTCCCCAATCAGCCCCAGCATTTT.

This clonotype was seen ten or more times. The chain is built from TRBV20-1 and TRBJ1-1; D gene ambiguous. Trimming stripped 4 bases from V and 4 bases from J, with 10 bases between. Germline V lookup: CDR1 DFQATT, CDR2 SNEGSKA (reference sequence). The CDR3 runs 12 residues. The CDR3 DNA reads TGCAGTGCTATTTTGGGGAGCACTGAAGCTTTCTTT. Its protein product is CSAILGSTEAFF.

In its sample, this clonotype was seen many times. The J gene is TRBJ2-5, the V gene TRBV27; 9 positions match TRBD1. Germline assignment: CDR1 MNHEY and CDR2 SMNVEV (reference sequence). The CDR3 extends over 14 amino acids. Trimming at V came to 6 bases and at J to 4 bases, leaving 6 bases not matched to a gene. The CDR3: CASSLTGGGETQYF. The CDR3 DNA follows: TGTGCCAGCAGCCTAACAGGGGGCGGAGAGACCCAGTACTTC.

The table lists this clonotype with many counts. This chain joins TRBV6-5 and TRBJ1-2, with 10 bases identical to TRBD1. There are 15 residues in the CDR3. Trimming removed 0 bases from V and 5 bases from J; junction bases left unmatched: 3. The germline CDR1 and CDR2 sequences are MNHEY and SVGAGI. The CDR3 DNA follows: TGTGCCAGCAGTTACTCGACAGGGGGCAAGTATGGCTACACCTTC. Translating it yields CASSYSTGGKYGYTF.

This clonotype came up many times. The genes are TRBV6-2 or TRBV6-3 and TRBJ2-7, with D possibly TRBD1 on 6 matching bases. The V and J ends lost 8 bases and 4 bases respectively, with 24 bases between them. Germline CDR1 and CDR2: MNHEY and SVGEGT. The CDR3 runs to 16 residues. The CDR3 sequence is CASGFQGGHFRYEQYF. For the CDR3, the DNA is TGTGCCAGCGGATTCCAAGGGGGTCACTTTAGGTACGAGCAGTACTTC.

This clonotype was found many times. The genes are TRBV7-3 and TRBJ1-1; 8 positions agree with TRBD1. The CDR3 runs to 13 residues. From germline, CDR1 is SGHTA and CDR2 FQGTGA. After removal of 5 bases from V and 10 bases from J, the junction contained 9 bases not matched to a gene. The CDR3 loop is CASSPQGAQRAFF. For the CDR3, the DNA is TGTGCCAGCAGCCCGCAGGGGGCGCAAAGAGCTTTCTTT.

The rearrangement joins TRBV9 to TRBJ2-2, with a weak D call TRBD2 (6 bases). CDR1 is SGDLS and CDR2 is YYNGEE in the germline V gene. Trimming pared 4 bases from V and 2 bases from J, leaving 18 bases between. The CDR3 is 17 residues long. The CDR3 DNA is TGTGCCAGCAGCAATCCTCGGGACTTCCTAAACACCGGGGAGCTGTTTTTT. Amino acid sequence: CASSNPRDFLNTGELFF.

This clonotype showed up many times. The genes are TRBV12-3 or TRBV12-4 and TRBJ1-1; no firm D call. The CDR3 totals 15 residues. The V and J ends lost 1 base and 1 base respectively, with 10 bases between them. The CDR3 spells CASSLGRAPNTEAFF. In nucleotides, the CDR3 is TGTGCCAGCAGTTTAGGGAGGGCTCCGAACACTGAAGCTTTCTTT.

This clonotype has a count of ten or more. The CDR3 spells CAIRKRGTVTVNYGYTF. The CDR3 DNA sequence: TGTGCCATTAGGAAACGCGGGACAGTGACCGTTAACTATGGCTACACCTTC. The V call is TRBV24-1, the J call TRBJ1-2; 7 positions agree with TRBD1. The CDR3 covers 17 residues. The V gene end was trimmed by 11 bases and the J gene end by 1 base; junction bases not matched to a gene: 18. Looked up from germline, CDR1 is KGHDR and CDR2 is SFDVKD.

The sample holds many counts of this clonotype. The chain couples TRBV2 to TRBJ1-2; TRBD1 matches 7 bases. There are 13 residues in the CDR3. Trimming cost V 6 bases and J 8 bases; bases outside gene matches: 9. The germline V gene encodes CDR1 SNHLY and CDR2 FYNNEI. The CDR3 sequence: CASRVQGIGGYTF. The CDR3 region has the DNA TGTGCCAGCAGAGTACAGGGGATCGGCGGCTACACCTTC.

As for this clonotype: Just one base apart from a much larger clone, this may be a read error. This chain connects TRBV6-4 to TRBJ1-1; tentative D call: TRBD1 (5 bases). Germline assignment: CDR1 MRHNA and CDR2 SNTAGT. The CDR3 length is 17 residues. Here the CDR3 DNA reads TGTGCCAGCAGTAACCGGGACGTAGCAGTAACACCGACTGAAGCTTGCTTT. Translation: CASSNRDVAVTPTEACF.

This clonotype was seen many times. This chain connects TRBV6-1 to TRBJ2-6; D is ambiguous. V lost 5 bases to trimming and J lost 3 bases, with 8 bases between them. This CDR3 spans 14 amino acids. Germline CDR1 reads MNHNS; CDR2 reads SASEGT. CDR3 coding DNA: TGTGCCAGCAGTCCATTAAGTGGGGCCAACGTCCTGACTTTC. It yields the protein CASSPLSGANVLTF.

The rearrangement uses TRBV6-1 and TRBJ1-5; D gene ambiguous. Germline V gene lookup returns CDR1 MNHNS and CDR2 SASEGT. The CDR3 totals 15 residues. V was pared by 2 bases and J by 1 base, with 9 bases between. Here the CDR3 DNA reads TGTGCCAGCAGTGAAAAAGGGTTCAGCAATCAGCCCCAGCATTTT. Residues: CASSEKGFSNQPQHF.

This clonotype has a count of ten or more. This rearrangement joins TRBV7-9 to TRBJ1-1; 7 positions match TRBD1. CDR1 is SEHNR, CDR2 FQNEAQ, per germline (reference sequence). CDR3 length: 13 amino acids. The J segment lost 3 bases and the V segment lost 7 bases, leaving 5 bases of the junction unmatched. The DNA of the CDR3 is TGTGCCAGCACCGAAACAGGGGACACTGAAGCTTTCTTT. It translates to CASTETGDTEAFF.

This sequence joins TRBV28 and TRBJ2-2; D possibly uses TRBD1 or TRBD2 (5 bases each). V was shortened by 3 bases and J by 6 bases, with 17 bases between the two germline ends. This CDR3 has 16 amino acids. From germline, CDR1 is MDHEN and CDR2 SYDVKM. As DNA, the CDR3 is TGTGCCAGCAGTTTCCGGGACGGCCATAAATCCGGGGAGCTGTTTTTT. It is translated as CASSFRDGHKSGELFF.

This clonotype occurred many times. This chain connects TRBV6-5 to TRBJ1-1; 8 nucleotides align to TRBD1. Germline assignment: CDR1 MNHEY and CDR2 SVGAGI. The CDR3 runs 15 residues. V lost 0 bases and J lost 4; bases outside the gene matches: 4. The CDR3: CASSYSGQGSTEAFF. The CDR3 nucleotides are TGTGCCAGCAGTTACTCAGGACAGGGATCCACTGAAGCTTTCTTT.

This clonotype was picked up many times. This chain links TRBV20-1 with TRBJ1-5, with D unresolved. Trimming pared 5 bases from V and 3 bases from J, leaving 14 bases between. The CDR3 extends over 14 amino acids. The germline CDR1 and CDR2 sequences are DFQATT and SNEGSKA (reference sequence). CDR3 in amino acids: CSAPPVQSNQPQHF. The CDR3 DNA sequence: TGCAGTGCTCCCCCGGTACAGTCCAATCAGCCCCAGCATTTT.

This clonotype was detected many times. This rearrangement joins TRBV2 to TRBJ1-6; D is undetermined. This CDR3 has 12 residues. The germline V gene encodes CDR1 SNHLY and CDR2 FYNNEI. Deletions cut 3 bases from V and 6 bases from J, with 3 bases between. This chain's CDR3 is CASSDTNSPLHF. As DNA, the CDR3 is TGTGCCAGCAGTGATACTAATTCACCCCTCCACTTT.

This chain joins TRBV12-3 or TRBV12-4 and TRBJ2-4, with 7 bases aligning to TRBD1. CDR3 length: 13 residues. Trimming at V came to 1 base and at J to 6 bases, leaving 0 bases not matched to a gene. This CDR3 reads CASSLGDRNIQYF. CDR3 nucleotide sequence: TGTGCCAGCAGTTTAGGGGACAGAAACATTCAGTACTTC.

There are many counts of this clonotype. The V and J genes are TRBV6-1 and TRBJ2-7; D gene uncertain. Looked up from germline, CDR1 is MNHNS and CDR2 is SASEGT. Trimming stripped 7 bases from V and 0 bases from J, with 10 bases between. This CDR3 has 13 residues. CDR3 protein: CASNRVGSYEQYF. In nucleotides, the CDR3 is TGTGCCAGCAACCGTGTCGGCTCCTACGAGCAGTACTTC.

This clonotype showed up many times. The gene calls are TRBV5-1 and TRBJ1-1; D remains unclear. V dropped 3 bases and J dropped 4 bases, with 10 bases sitting between them. CDR1 is SGHRS, CDR2 YFSETQ, per germline. The CDR3 is 13 amino acids. CDR3 region: CASSWSGFTEAFF. The CDR3 DNA is TGCGCCAGCAGCTGGTCGGGGTTCACTGAAGCTTTCTTT.

The sample holds many counts of this clonotype. This sequence joins TRBV2 and TRBJ2-5; 9 bases align to TRBD2. The ends lost 6 bases at V and 2 bases at J; junction bases unmatched: 4. This CDR3 contains 14 residues. From germline, CDR1 is SNHLY and CDR2 FYNNEI. CDR3 coding DNA: TGTGCCAGCAGGCCAGCGGGGGGACAAGAGACCCAGTACTTC. This encodes CASRPAGGQETQYF.

This clonotype was seen a few times. One base away lies a much larger clone, so this may be a sequencing read error. The J gene is TRBJ1-1, the V gene TRBV12-3 or TRBV12-4; D is possibly TRBD1 (5 bases). The V end was cut by 3 bases, the J end by 11 bases, with 13 bases between. This CDR3 is built from 12 residues. DNA for the CDR3: TGTGCCAGCAGTTTTTATAGGGGATACGCTTTCTTT. It specifies CASSFYRGYAFF.